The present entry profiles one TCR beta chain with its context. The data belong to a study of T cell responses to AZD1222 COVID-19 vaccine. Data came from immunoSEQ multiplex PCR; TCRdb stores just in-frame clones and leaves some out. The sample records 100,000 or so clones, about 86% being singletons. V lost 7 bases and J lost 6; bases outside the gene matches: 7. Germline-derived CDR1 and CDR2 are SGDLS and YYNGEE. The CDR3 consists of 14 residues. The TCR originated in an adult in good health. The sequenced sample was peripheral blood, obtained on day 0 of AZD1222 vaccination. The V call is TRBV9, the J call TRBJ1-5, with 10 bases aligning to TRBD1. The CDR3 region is CASPGGDRGQPQHF. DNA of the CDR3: TGTGCCAGCCCCGGGGGGGACAGGGGTCAGCCCCAGCATTTT. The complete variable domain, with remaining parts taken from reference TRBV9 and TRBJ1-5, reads DSGVTQTPKHLITATGQRVTLRCSPRSGDLSVYWYQQSLDQGLQFLIQYYNGEERAKGNILERFSAQQFPDLHSELNLSSLELGDSALYFCASPGGDRGQPQHFGDGTRLSIL.